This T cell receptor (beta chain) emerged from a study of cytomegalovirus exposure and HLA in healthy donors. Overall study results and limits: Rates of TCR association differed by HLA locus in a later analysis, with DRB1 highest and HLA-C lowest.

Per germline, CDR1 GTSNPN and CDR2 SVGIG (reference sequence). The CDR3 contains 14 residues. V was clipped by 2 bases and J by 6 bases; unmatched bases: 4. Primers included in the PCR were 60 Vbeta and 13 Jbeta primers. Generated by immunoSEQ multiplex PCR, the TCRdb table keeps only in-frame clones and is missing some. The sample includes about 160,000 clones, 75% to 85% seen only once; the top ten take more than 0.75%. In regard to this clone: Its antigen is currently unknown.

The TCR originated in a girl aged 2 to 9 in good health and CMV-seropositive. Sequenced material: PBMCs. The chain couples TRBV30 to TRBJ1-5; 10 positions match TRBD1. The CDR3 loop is CAWSHGQGGQPQHF. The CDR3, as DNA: TGTGCCTGGAGTCACGGACAGGGGGGTCAGCCCCAGCATTTT.